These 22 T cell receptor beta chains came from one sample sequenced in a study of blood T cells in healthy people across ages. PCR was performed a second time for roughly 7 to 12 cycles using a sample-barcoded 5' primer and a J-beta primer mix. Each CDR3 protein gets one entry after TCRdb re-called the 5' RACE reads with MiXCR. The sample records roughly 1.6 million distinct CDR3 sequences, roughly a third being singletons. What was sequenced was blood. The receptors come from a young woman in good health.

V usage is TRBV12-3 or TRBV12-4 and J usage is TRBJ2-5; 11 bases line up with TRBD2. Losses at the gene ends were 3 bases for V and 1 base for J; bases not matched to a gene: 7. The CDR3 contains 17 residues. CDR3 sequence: CASSFSGGAILQETQYF. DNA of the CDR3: TGTGCCAGCAGTTTTAGCGGGGGGGCAATTCTCCAAGAGACCCAGTACTTC.

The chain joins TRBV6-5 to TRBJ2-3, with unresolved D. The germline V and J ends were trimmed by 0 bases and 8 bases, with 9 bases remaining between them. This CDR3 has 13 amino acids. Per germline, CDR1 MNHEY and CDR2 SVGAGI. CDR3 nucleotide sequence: TGTGCCAGCAGTTACTCGATTCATGGTACGCAGTATTTT. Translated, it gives CASSYSIHGTQYF.

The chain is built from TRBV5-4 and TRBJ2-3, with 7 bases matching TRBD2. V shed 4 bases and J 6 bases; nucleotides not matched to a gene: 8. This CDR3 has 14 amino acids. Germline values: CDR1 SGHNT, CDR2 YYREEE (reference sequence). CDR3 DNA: TGTGCCAGCAGCCGGACCTGGCGGGGGGATACGCAGTATTTT. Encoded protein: CASSRTWRGDTQYF. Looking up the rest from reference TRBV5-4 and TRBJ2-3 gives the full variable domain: ETGVTQSPTHLIKTRGQQVTLRCSSQSGHNTVSWYQQALGQGPQFIFQYYREEENGRGNFPPRFSGLQFPNYSSELNVNALELDDSALYLCASSRTWRGDTQYFGPGTRLTVL.

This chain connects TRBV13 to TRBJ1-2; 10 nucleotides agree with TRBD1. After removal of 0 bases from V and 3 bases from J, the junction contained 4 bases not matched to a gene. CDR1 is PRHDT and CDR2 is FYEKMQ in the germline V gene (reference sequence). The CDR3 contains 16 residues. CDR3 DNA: TGTGCCAGCAGCTTAGGTGGCGGGACAGGGGACTATGGCTACACCTTC. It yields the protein CASSLGGGTGDYGYTF.

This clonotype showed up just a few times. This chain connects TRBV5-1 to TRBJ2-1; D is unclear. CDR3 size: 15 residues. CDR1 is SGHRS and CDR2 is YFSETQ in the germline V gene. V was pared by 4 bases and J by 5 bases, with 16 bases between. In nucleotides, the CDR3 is TGCGCCAGCAGCCCGATTATAGGTGCCGACAATGAGCAGTTCTTC. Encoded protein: CASSPIIGADNEQFF. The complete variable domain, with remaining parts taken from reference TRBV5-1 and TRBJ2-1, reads KAGVTQTPRYLIKTRGQQVTLSCSPISGHRSVSWYQQTPGQGLQFLFEYFSETQRNKGNFPGRFSGRQFSNSRSEMNVSTLELGDSALYLCASSPIIGADNEQFFGPGTRLTVL.

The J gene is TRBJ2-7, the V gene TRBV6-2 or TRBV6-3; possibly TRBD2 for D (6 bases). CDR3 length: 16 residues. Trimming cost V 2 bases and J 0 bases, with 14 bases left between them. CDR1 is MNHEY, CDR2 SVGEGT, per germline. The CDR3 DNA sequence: TGTGCCAGCAGTTACAGAGGGACTCAAAGCTCCTACGAGCAGTACTTC. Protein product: CASSYRGTQSSYEQYF.

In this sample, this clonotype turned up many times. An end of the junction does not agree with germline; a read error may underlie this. The CDR3 region has the DNA TGTGCCAGCAGCCCCGGGACAGGCTCCTATGGCTACACCTTC. Translating it yields CASSPGTGSYGYTF. The J gene is TRBJ1-2, the V gene TRBV5-1; TRBD1 agrees at 8 bases. The CDR3 runs 14 residues. Germline V gene lookup returns CDR1 SGHRS and CDR2 YFSETQ. The full variable domain, with the rest looked up from reference TRBV5-1 and TRBJ1-2, is KAGVTQTPRYLIKTRGQQVTLSCSPISGHRSVSWYQQTPGQGLQFLFEYFSETQRNKGNFPGRFSGRQFSNSRSEMNVSTLELGDSALYLCASSPGTGSYGYTFGSGTRLTVV.

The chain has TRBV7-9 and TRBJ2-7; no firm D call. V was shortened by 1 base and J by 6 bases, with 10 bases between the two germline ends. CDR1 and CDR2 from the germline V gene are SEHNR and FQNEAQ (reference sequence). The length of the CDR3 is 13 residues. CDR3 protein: CASSLDSSLEQYF. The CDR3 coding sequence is TGTGCCAGCAGCTTAGACAGTTCCCTCGAGCAGTACTTC.

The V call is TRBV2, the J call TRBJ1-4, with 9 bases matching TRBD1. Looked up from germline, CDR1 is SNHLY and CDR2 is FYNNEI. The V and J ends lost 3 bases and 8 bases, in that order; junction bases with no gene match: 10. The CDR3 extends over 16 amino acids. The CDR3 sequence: CASSDNRGPFGEKLFF. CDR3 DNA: TGTGCCAGCAGTGATAACAGGGGGCCGTTTGGAGAAAAACTGTTTTTT.

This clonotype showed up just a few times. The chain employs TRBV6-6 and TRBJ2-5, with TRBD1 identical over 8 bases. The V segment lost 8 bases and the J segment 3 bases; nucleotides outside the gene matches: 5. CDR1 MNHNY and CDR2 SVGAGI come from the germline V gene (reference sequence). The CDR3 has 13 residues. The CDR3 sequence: CASRDRTKETQYF. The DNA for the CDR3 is TGTGCCAGCCGGGACAGGACTAAAGAGACCCAGTACTTC.

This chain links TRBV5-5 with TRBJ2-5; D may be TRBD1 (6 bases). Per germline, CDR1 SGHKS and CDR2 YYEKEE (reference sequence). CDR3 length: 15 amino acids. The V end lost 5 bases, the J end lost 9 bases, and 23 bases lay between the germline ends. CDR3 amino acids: CASSRSGTGHDPQYF. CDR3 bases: TGTGCCAGCAGTCGGTCCGGGACGGGACACGATCCCCAGTACTTC.

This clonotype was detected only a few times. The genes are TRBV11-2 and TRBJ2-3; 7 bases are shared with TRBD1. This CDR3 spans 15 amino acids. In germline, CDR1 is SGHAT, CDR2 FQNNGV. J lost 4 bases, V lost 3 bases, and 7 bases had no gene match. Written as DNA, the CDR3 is TGTGCCAGCAGCTTGACAGGGTTTATATCAGATACGCAGTATTTT. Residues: CASSLTGFISDTQYF.

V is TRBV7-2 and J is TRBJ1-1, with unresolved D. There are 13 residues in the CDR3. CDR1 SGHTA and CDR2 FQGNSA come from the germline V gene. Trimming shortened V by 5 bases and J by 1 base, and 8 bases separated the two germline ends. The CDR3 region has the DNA TGTGCCAGCAGCCGGCGCGAGAACACTGAAGCTTTCTTT. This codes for CASSRRENTEAFF.

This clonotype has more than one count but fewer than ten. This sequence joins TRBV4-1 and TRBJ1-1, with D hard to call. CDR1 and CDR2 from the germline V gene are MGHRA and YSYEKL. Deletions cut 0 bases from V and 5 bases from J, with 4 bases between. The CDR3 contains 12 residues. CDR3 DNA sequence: TGCGCCAGCAGCCAAGATTTGACTGAAGCTTTCTTT. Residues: CASSQDLTEAFF.

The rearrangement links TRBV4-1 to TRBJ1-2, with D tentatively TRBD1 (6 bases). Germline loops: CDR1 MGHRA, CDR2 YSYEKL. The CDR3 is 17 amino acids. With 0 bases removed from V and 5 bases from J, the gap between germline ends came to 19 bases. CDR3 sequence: CASSQEVRGTLRYGYTF. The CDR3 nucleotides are TGCGCCAGCAGCCAAGAAGTAAGGGGGACGCTTAGGTATGGCTACACCTTC.

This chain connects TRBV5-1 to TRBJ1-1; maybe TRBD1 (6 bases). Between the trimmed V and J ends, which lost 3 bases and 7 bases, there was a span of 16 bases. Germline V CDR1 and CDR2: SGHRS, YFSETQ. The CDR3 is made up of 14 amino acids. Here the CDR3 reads CASSSTGLPYEAFF. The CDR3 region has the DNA TGCGCCAGCAGCTCCACAGGGTTGCCGTATGAAGCTTTCTTT. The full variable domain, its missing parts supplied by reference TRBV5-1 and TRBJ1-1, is KAGVTQTPRYLIKTRGQQVTLSCSPISGHRSVSWYQQTPGQGLQFLFEYFSETQRNKGNFPGRFSGRQFSNSRSEMNVSTLELGDSALYLCASSSTGLPYEAFFGQGTRLTVV.

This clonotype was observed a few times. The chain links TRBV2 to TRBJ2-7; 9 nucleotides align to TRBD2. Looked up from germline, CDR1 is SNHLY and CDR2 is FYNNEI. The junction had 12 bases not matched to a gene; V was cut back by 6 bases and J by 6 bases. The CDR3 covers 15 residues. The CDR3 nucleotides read TGTGCCAGCAGGAGGGATGCAGCGGGGGGTGTCGAGCAGTACTTC. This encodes CASRRDAAGGVEQYF. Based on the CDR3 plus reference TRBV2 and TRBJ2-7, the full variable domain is EPEVTQTPSHQVTQMGQEVILRCVPISNHLYFYWYRQILGQKVEFLVSFYNNEISEKSEIFDDQFSVERPDGSNFTLKIRSTKLEDSAMYFCASRRDAAGGVEQYFGPGTRLTVT.

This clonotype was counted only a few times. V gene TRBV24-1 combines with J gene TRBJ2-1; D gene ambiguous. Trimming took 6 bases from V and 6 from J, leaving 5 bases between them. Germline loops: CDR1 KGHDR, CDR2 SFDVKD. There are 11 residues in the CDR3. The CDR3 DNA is TGTGCCACCAGTATTGGCAATGAGCAGTTCTTC. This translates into CATSIGNEQFF.

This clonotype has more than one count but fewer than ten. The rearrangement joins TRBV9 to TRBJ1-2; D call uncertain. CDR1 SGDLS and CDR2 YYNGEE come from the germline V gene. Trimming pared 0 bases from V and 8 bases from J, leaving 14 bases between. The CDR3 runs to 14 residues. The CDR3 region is CASSVVPGATGYTF. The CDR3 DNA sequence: TGTGCCAGCAGCGTAGTCCCTGGCGCCACGGGCTACACCTTC.

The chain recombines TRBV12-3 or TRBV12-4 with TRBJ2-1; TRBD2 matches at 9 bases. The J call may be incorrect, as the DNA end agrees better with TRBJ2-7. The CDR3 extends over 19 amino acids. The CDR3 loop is CASRQLPWREGTGYNEQYF. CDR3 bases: TGTGCCAGCAGACAACTCCCTTGGCGGGAGGGGACCGGGTACAATGAGCAGTACTTC.

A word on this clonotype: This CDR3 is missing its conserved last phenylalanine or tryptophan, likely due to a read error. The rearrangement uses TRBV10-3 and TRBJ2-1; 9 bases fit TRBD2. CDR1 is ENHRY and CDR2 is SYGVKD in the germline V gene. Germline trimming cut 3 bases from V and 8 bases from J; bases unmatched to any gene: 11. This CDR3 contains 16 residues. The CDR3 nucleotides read TGTGCCATCAGTGATCAGGCGGCGGGAGGGTTCTATGAGCAGTTCTTG. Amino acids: CAISDQAAGGFYEQFL.

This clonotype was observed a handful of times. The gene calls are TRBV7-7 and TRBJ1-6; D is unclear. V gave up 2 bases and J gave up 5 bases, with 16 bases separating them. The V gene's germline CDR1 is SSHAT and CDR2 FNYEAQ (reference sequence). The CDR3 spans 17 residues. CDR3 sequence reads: CASSLNTGLNDNSPLHF. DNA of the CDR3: TGTGCCAGCAGCTTAAACACGGGTTTAAACGATAATTCACCCCTCCACTTT.